This record concerns one TCR beta chain sequence. Its specificity is not known. The 5'RACE method, run with constant-segment primers, produced TCR alpha and TCR beta cDNA libraries (carrying sample barcodes and UMIs). TCRdb reprocessed the 5' RACE reads via MiXCR and lists one record per CDR3 protein. The repertoire has some 110,000 distinct CDR3 sequences, about a sixth of them found once; the top ten carry 25% to 30%. This sample was included in a study of T-cell memory formation after mild COVID-19. Study at large: TCR clusters were largely donor specific. General observations from the study: SARS-CoV-2 specificity was not confirmed for second-wave clones peaking on day 37. Among contracting clones, CD4+ were mainly CM/EM and CD8+ enriched in EMRA.

Sample: PBMCs or a T cell subset sorted from them (not recorded which). The sequence came from an adult woman who had mild COVID-19 (a few samples of this study predate the infection). Cell type and time point are not known.

Here the CDR3 reads CASRTSGGEVYNEQFF. Here the CDR3 DNA reads TGTGCCTCCCGGACTAGCGGCGGGGAAGTTTACAATGAGCAGTTCTTC. The chain couples TRBV7-9 to TRBJ2-1, with 10 bases that match TRBD2. This CDR3 region has 16 residues. Losses at the gene ends were 11 bases for V and 4 bases for J; bases not matched to a gene: 14. Germline V gene lookup returns CDR1 SEHNR and CDR2 FQNEAQ (reference sequence).